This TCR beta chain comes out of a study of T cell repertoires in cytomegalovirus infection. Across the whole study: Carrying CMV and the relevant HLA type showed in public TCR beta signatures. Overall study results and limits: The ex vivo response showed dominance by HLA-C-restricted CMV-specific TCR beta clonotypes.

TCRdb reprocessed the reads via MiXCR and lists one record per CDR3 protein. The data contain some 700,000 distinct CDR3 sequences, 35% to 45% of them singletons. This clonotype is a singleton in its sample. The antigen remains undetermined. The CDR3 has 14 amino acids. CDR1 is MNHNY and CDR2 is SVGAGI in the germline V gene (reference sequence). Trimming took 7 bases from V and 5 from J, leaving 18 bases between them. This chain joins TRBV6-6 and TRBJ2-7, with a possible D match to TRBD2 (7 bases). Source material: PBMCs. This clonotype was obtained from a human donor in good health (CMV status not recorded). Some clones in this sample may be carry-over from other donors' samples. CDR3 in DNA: TGTGCCAGCAAGGCGGAGGGGGGGCTGCACGAGCAGTACTTC. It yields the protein CASKAEGGLHEQYF.